This TCR beta chain was documented in a study of blood T cell repertoires in COVID-19. Study details: There were acute and convalescent COVID-19 samples, and they came from the United States, Italy and Spain. PBMCs, B-cell-depleted T cells, or T cells provided the cDNA or gDNA that made up the material.

The CDR3 runs to 13 residues. V was shortened by 0 bases and J by 8 bases, with 7 bases between the two germline ends. Germline CDR1 LGHNA, CDR2 YNFKEQ. Authors' processing steps: Amplification of reference gene primers was used by the study to estimate nucleated cell counts. The assay was immunoSEQ multiplex PCR, and TCRdb's table has in-frame clones only and misses some. D and trimming were read from the DNA, whereas the V and J calls and clone size are those reported in that table. Here the sample spans about 130,000 clones, roughly 87% being singletons. The source is a man older than 75 with active or convalescent COVID-19. The sample was peripheral blood. The chain carries TRBV4-2 and TRBJ1-4, with D hard to call. The CDR3 loop is CASSQEASEKLFF. The CDR3 nucleotides read TGTGCCAGCAGCCAAGAAGCTTCAGAAAAACTGTTTTTT.